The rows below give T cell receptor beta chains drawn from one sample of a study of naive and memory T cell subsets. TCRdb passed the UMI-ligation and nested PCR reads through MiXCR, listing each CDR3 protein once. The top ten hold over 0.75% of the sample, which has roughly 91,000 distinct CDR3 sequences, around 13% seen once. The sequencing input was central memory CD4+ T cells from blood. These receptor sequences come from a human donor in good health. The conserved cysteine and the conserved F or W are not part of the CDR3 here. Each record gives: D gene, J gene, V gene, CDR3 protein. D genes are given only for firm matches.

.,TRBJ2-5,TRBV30,AWSVIVAAQQETQY
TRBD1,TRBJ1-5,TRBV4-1,ASSQVGWDRQPYSNQPQH
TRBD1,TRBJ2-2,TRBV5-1,ASSLGRDRVIWELF
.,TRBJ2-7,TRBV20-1,SARVLPYEQY
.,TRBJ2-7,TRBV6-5,ASSYQGPRLSSIYEQY
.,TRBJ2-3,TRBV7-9,ASSLDGGYTDTQY
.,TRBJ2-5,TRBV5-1,ASSLLGTGETQY
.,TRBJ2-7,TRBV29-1,SLTGHSYEQY
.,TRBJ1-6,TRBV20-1,SARQDYNSPLH
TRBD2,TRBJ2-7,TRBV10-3,AISELTRASGSSLSYEQY
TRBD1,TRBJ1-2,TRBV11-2,ASSLDRGSEYGYT
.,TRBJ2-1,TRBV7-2,ASSSMGDAYNEQF
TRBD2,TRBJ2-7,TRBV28,ASSAGTSGKYEQY
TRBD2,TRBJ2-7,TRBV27,ASSRLTSGTQLSNEQY
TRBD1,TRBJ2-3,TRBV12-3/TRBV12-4,ASSSWTGGGDTQY
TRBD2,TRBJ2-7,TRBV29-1,SVSGRSVMEQY
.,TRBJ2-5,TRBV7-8,ASSLARKGIETQY
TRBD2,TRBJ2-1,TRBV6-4,ASSATSVGEQF
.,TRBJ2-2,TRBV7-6,ASSRTQGGRTGELF
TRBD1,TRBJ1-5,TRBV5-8,ASSFHSGTGTQPQH
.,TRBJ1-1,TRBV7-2,ASSLRVGTNTEAF
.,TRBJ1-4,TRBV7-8,ASSLRSNEKLF
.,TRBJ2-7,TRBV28,ASNVGSLSYEQY
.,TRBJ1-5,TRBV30,AWGRGNQPQH
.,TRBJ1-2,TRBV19,ASSPELAAKTNYGYT
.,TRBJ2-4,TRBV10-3,AISESGVAKNIQY
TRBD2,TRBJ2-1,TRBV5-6,ASSSLRRLAGGPPRGEQF
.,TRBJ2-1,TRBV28,ASTEGQLPYNEQF
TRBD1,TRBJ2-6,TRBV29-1,SGRRTGVFAGANVLT
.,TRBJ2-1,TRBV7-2,ASSLGEWGNEQF
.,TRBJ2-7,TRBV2,ASSEDRVKQY
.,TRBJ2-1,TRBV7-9,ASSLVSNEQF
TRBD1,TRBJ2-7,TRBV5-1,ASSDLQGAWEQY
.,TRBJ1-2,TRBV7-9,ASSQSNYGYT
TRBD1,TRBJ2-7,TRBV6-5,ASSLGQGEQY
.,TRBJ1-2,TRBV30,AWDRDRSGYT
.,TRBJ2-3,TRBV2,ASSESSSTDTQY
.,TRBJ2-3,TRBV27,ASSRSSEDTQY
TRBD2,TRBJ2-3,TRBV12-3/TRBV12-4,ASSWGTSGRGAQDTQY
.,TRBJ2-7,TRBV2,ASRVGLRGSGEQY
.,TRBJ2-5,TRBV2,ASSARTGEETQY
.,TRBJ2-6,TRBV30,AWTYGGSGANVLT
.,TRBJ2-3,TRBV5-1,ASSEGRGTDTQY
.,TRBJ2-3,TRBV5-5,ASSLTGVGAGTDTQY
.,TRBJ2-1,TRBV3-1,ASRRENLYNEQF
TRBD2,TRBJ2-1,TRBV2,AGEAGVEQF
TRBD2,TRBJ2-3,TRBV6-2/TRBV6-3,ASSPSGSIDTQY
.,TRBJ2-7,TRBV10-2,ASSREVVPYEQY
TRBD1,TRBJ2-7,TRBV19,ASSIGTATKGQY
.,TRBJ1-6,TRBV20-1,SASAQNSPLH
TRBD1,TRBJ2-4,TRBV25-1,ASSESGGRGIQY
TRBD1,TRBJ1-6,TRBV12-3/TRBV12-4,ASSPGQDYNSPLH
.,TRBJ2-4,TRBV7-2,ASSRWDPSAKNIQY